What follows are 32 T cell receptor beta chains derived from one specimen sequenced in a study of blood T cell repertoires in COVID-19. Assay used: immunoSEQ multiplex PCR; TCRdb lists only in-frame clones, some missing. The data contain about 140,000 clones, roughly four fifths of them seen just once; the ten biggest clones take up approximately 1.4%. The source material was peripheral blood. The receptor source for this set is a human donor in a cohort sampled during active COVID-19.

The sample holds a few counts of this clone. The genes are TRBV5-1 and TRBJ1-2, with 7 positions matching TRBD1. The CDR3 is made up of 15 amino acids. The germline gives CDR1 SGHRS, CDR2 YFSETQ. J was trimmed by 8 bases and V by 4 bases; bases with no gene match: 14. CDR3 nucleotide sequence: TGCGCCAGCAGCCGCGACAGGGCCGTACCGGAAGGCTACACCTTC. Its protein is CASSRDRAVPEGYTF.

The chain recombines TRBV4-1 with TRBJ2-7, with TRBD2 matching over 7 bases. Trimming took 2 bases from V and 0 from J; bases not matched to a gene: 4. The CDR3 spans 15 residues. Germline loops: CDR1 MGHRA, CDR2 YSYEKL. CDR3 coding DNA: TGCGCCAGCAGCCAATCCAGCGGGATCTCCTACGAGCAGTACTTC. Its translation: CASSQSSGISYEQYF.

The chain links TRBV7-8 to TRBJ2-5; 9 bases match TRBD2. CDR3 size: 15 residues. The germline V gene encodes CDR1 SGHVS and CDR2 FQNEAQ. V lost 5 bases to trimming and J lost 5 bases; unmatched junction nucleotides: 9. The CDR3 sequence is CASSISAGGVETQYF. The CDR3 bases are TGTGCCAGCAGCATATCAGCGGGAGGAGTGGAGACCCAGTACTTC.

Only one count was recorded for this clone. This chain uses TRBV19 with TRBJ1-2, with D perhaps TRBD1 (5 bases). Germline values: CDR1 LNHDA, CDR2 SQIVND (reference sequence). V lost 7 bases to trimming and J lost 1 base, with 25 bases between them. The CDR3 length is 18 residues. CDR3 in amino acids: CASTPTPQAGSLNYGYTF. CDR3 nucleotides: TGTGCCAGTACCCCGACGCCACAGGCCGGATCCCTTAACTATGGCTACACCTTC.

The V call is TRBV3-1 (or the pseudogene TRBV3-2), the J call TRBJ1-3; D perhaps matches TRBD1 (6 bases). Germline V gene data show CDR1 as LGHDT and CDR2 as YNNKEL (reference sequence). Trimming cost V 0 bases and J 2 bases, with 14 bases left between them. The CDR3 covers 17 residues. The CDR3 coding sequence is TGTGCCAGCAGCCAAGACCTCGCAGAGGGGGCTGGAAACACCATATATTTT. Protein: CASSQDLAEGAGNTIYF.

The chain uses TRBV27 and TRBJ1-5; 9 bases agree with TRBD1. CDR1 and CDR2 from the germline V gene are MNHEY and SMNVEV (reference sequence). The J segment lost 5 bases and the V segment lost 5 bases, leaving 7 bases of the junction unmatched. The CDR3 covers 15 residues. The DNA for the CDR3 is TGTGCCAGCAGTCCAACCGGGACAGGGTATCAGCCCCAGCATTTT. Translated, it gives CASSPTGTGYQPQHF.

CDR3 protein: CASRRAGQAIYGYTF. In DNA, the CDR3 is TGTGCCAGCAGGAGGGCGGGACAGGCGATATATGGCTACACCTTC. This chain connects TRBV6-5 to TRBJ1-2, with TRBD1 identical over 8 bases. The germline V gene encodes CDR1 MNHEY and CDR2 SVGAGI. Trimming took 6 bases from V and 5 from J; bases not matched to a gene: 11. This CDR3 is 15 amino acids long.

The genes are TRBV18 and TRBJ2-4; 8 nucleotides match TRBD2. CDR3 length: 13 residues. Germline loops: CDR1 KGHSH, CDR2 LQKENI. Losses at the gene ends were 3 bases for V and 8 bases for J; bases not matched to a gene: 3. The CDR3 coding sequence is TGTGCCAGCTCACCTAACGGGGGGGACATTCAGTACTTC. This codes for CASSPNGGDIQYF.

With respect to this clone: Germline is not matched at one junction end, which may reflect a read error. V and J are TRBV7-7 and TRBJ2-3; 10 nucleotides match TRBD2. The CDR3 is 18 amino acids. Germline loops: CDR1 SSHAT, CDR2 FNYEAQ (reference sequence). For the CDR3, the DNA is TGTGCTAGCAGCTCTAGGCTAGCGGGAGCGGGACTCACAGATACGCAGTATTTT. This gives the protein CASSSRLAGAGLTDTQYF.

This rearrangement joins TRBV27 to TRBJ2-5; D is perhaps TRBD2 (6 bases). The CDR3 sequence is 15 residues long. Trimming left V 0 bases short and J 7 bases short, with 15 bases between. Germline CDR1 reads MNHEY; CDR2 reads SMNVEV (reference sequence). In DNA, the CDR3 is TGTGCCAGCAGTTTATCGGGGAGGAATCCAAGGACCCAGTACTTC. It is translated as CASSLSGRNPRTQYF.

The rearrangement links TRBV7-9 to TRBJ2-3; 9 positions match TRBD1. Germline V gene data show CDR1 as SEHNR and CDR2 as FQNEAQ (reference sequence). CDR3 size: 15 residues. The trim removed 5 bases at V and 2 bases at J, leaving 5 bases unmatched. The CDR3 region has the DNA TGTGCCAGCAGCGCCCGGGACAGGGCCACAGATACGCAGTATTTT. Residues: CASSARDRATDTQYF.

The CDR3 spells CASSFKAGGGEQYF. The CDR3 DNA is TGTGCCAGCAGTTTTAAAGCAGGCGGGGGCGAGCAGTACTTC. The V gene is TRBV27, the J gene TRBJ2-7; the match to TRBD2 covers 7 bases. V gave up 3 bases and J gave up 6 bases; unmatched junction bases: 8. The germline CDR1 and CDR2 sequences are MNHEY and SMNVEV (reference sequence). The length of the CDR3 is 14 residues.

CDR3 coding DNA: TGCGCCACCAGAGCAAGCGGGTTGGAAGCTAACTATGGCTACACCTTC. Translated: CATRASGLEANYGYTF. The V call is TRBV4-1, the J call TRBJ1-2, with D unclear. The CDR3 covers 16 residues. Germline CDR1 MGHRA, CDR2 YSYEKL. V lost 10 bases to trimming and J lost 0 bases, with 21 bases between them.

V is TRBV7-2 and J is TRBJ1-2; perhaps TRBD1 as D (5 bases). CDR1 SGHTA and CDR2 FQGNSA come from the germline V gene. The CDR3 loop spans 13 amino acids. V shed 5 bases and J shed 9 bases, with 16 bases lying between them. The CDR3 coding sequence is TGTGCCAGCAGCCGGGGACTTGAGGGCAGCTACACCTTC. Translation: CASSRGLEGSYTF.

The V gene is TRBV27, the J gene TRBJ2-7; 10 bases agree with TRBD1. Germline assignment: CDR1 MNHEY and CDR2 SMNVEV (reference sequence). CDR3 length: 14 amino acids. V trimming: 6 bases; J trimming: 5 bases; junction bases outside the gene matches: 7. The CDR3 sequence is CASSRQGADHEQYF. In DNA, the CDR3 is TGTGCCAGCAGCAGACAGGGGGCGGACCACGAGCAGTACTTC.

V is TRBV9 and J is TRBJ1-2; 7 nucleotides line up with TRBD1. This CDR3 is 13 amino acids long. Germline CDR1 is SGDLS and CDR2 is YYNGEE. V lost 3 bases and J lost 8; bases outside the gene matches: 7. CDR3 residues: CASSEAQGSGYTF. Here the CDR3 DNA reads TGTGCCAGCAGCGAGGCACAGGGGAGCGGCTACACCTTC.

A single count supports this clone. The chain couples TRBV13 to TRBJ2-6; no clear D gene. This CDR3 contains 15 residues. The germline CDR1 and CDR2 sequences are PRHDT and FYEKMQ (reference sequence). Trimming pared 3 bases from V and 0 bases from J, leaving 6 bases between. CDR3 DNA sequence: TGTGCCAGCAGCTTTTCGAGCTCTGGGGCCAACGTCCTGACTTTC. This codes for CASSFSSSGANVLTF.

The V gene is TRBV7-3, the J gene TRBJ2-1, with TRBD2 matching over 15 bases. Trimming cost V 5 bases and J 2 bases; bases outside gene matches: 7. Germline V gives CDR1 SGHTA, CDR2 FQGTGA. The CDR3 sequence is 18 residues long. As DNA, the CDR3 is TGTGCCAGCAGCGGACAGGGACTAGCGGGGGGAACCTACAATGAGCAGTTCTTC. Its protein is CASSGQGLAGGTYNEQFF.

The gene calls are TRBV10-3 and TRBJ2-5; D may be TRBD2 (8 bases). CDR3 length: 13 amino acids. Trimming took off 8 bases at V and 2 bases at J, with 12 bases between the two ends. In germline, CDR1 is ENHRY, CDR2 SYGVKD. The CDR3 loop is CAIRGGQQETQYF. In DNA, the CDR3 is TGTGCCATCCGGGGGGGACAGCAAGAGACCCAGTACTTC.

The CDR3 bases are TGTGCCAGCAGCTTAGTAGGGGACTCCTACAATGAGCAGTTCTTC. Translating gives CASSLVGDSYNEQFF. V is TRBV11-3 and J is TRBJ2-1; a weak D match, TRBD1 (5 bases). CDR3 length equals 15 residues. The germline gives CDR1 SGHNT, CDR2 YENEEA. Trimming removed 1 base at V and 0 bases at J, with 7 bases between.

This chain links TRBV18 with TRBJ2-6, with D possibly matching TRBD2 (5 bases). This CDR3 has 15 residues. V dropped 2 bases and J dropped 0 bases, with 5 bases sitting between them. Germline CDR1 KGHSH, CDR2 LQKENI. CDR3 DNA sequence: TGTGCCAGCTCACCAGGGAGCTCTGGGGCCAACGTCCTGACTTTC. It codes for CASSPGSSGANVLTF.

V usage is TRBV6-1 and J usage is TRBJ1-1, with no clear D. The germline V gene has CDR1 MNHNS and CDR2 SASEGT. Deletions cut 1 base from V and 7 bases from J, with 16 bases between. CDR3 length: 15 amino acids. The CDR3 sequence is CASSEGKATRLEAFF. CDR3 nucleotides: TGTGCCAGCAGTGAAGGTAAAGCGACGAGGCTTGAAGCTTTCTTT.

The table lists this clone with a few counts. The chain links TRBV30 to TRBJ2-1, with 8 positions matching TRBD2. V trimming: 7 bases; J trimming: 1 base; junction bases outside the gene matches: 6. There are 14 residues in the CDR3. In germline, CDR1 is GTSNPN, CDR2 SVGIG (reference sequence). CDR3 in amino acids: CAYLSGISYNEQFF. CDR3 in DNA: TGTGCCTACCTTAGCGGGATATCCTACAATGAGCAGTTCTTC.

The V and J genes are TRBV9 and TRBJ2-1; 16 positions agree with TRBD2. Unmatched junction bases numbered 13, after V lost 4 bases and J lost 6 bases. The germline V gene has CDR1 SGDLS and CDR2 YYNGEE. This CDR3 is 19 amino acids long. CDR3 nucleotide sequence: TGTGCCAGCAGCCCCCGGGGACTAGCGGGAGGGCCTAGGTTCAATGAGCAGTTCTTC. Translating gives CASSPRGLAGGPRFNEQFF.

The chain is built from TRBV2 and TRBJ2-7; D not certain. The ends were cut back, 4 bases at V and 0 bases at J, with 10 bases in the middle. The germline gives CDR1 SNHLY, CDR2 FYNNEI. The CDR3 length is 14 residues. The CDR3 loop reads CASSAEISSYEQYF. CDR3 nucleotides: TGTGCCAGCAGTGCGGAGATTAGCTCCTACGAGCAGTACTTC.

The chain carries TRBV4-2 and TRBJ1-1; TRBD1 is a possible D gene (6 bases). The CDR3 contains 15 residues. V lost 4 bases, J lost 2 bases, and 14 bases lay in between. The germline V gene has CDR1 LGHNA and CDR2 YNFKEQ. The CDR3 here is CASSRQGQPNTEAFF. The CDR3 coding sequence is TGTGCCAGCAGCCGGCAAGGACAGCCTAACACTGAAGCTTTCTTT.

The genes are TRBV19 and TRBJ2-5; weak D call: TRBD2 (5 bases). Trimming stripped 8 bases from V and 4 bases from J, with 8 bases between. Germline loops: CDR1 LNHDA, CDR2 SQIVND (reference sequence). The CDR3 extends over 11 amino acids. The CDR3 DNA is TGTGCCAGTCGCGGAGGAGAGACCCAGTACTTC. Its protein is CASRGGETQYF.

The gene calls are TRBV20-1 and TRBJ1-1, with D unclear. The CDR3 loop spans 13 amino acids. Germline V gene data show CDR1 as DFQATT and CDR2 as SNEGSKA (reference sequence). Trimming removed 3 bases at V and 4 bases at J, with 12 bases between. The CDR3 DNA follows: TGCAGTGCTAGTGTCAGGAGGATCACTGAAGCTTTCTTT. Residues: CSASVRRITEAFF.

Details on this clone: Since a much larger clone is just one base distant, this may be a read error. V usage is TRBV6-5 and J usage is TRBJ1-1; tentatively, D is TRBD1 (6 bases). Between the trimmed V and J ends, which lost 6 bases and 4 bases, there was a span of 12 bases. The V gene's germline CDR1 is MNHEY and CDR2 SVGAGI. CDR3 length: 13 amino acids. The CDR3 DNA follows: TGTGCCAGCAGCTCCGACAGGTCCACTGAAGCTTTCTTT. Protein: CASSSDRSTEAFF.

This sequence joins TRBV2 and TRBJ2-3; 8 nucleotides match TRBD1. CDR3 size: 15 residues. Trimming at V came to 6 bases and at J to 4 bases, leaving 9 bases not matched to a gene. From germline, CDR1 is SNHLY and CDR2 FYNNEI. The CDR3 nucleotides read TGTGCCAGCAGCTTGGGACAGGTGGGTCCAGATACGCAGTATTTT. Residues: CASSLGQVGPDTQYF.

This sequence joins TRBV6-5 and TRBJ1-2; 7 bases match TRBD1. The trim removed 5 bases at V and 3 bases at J, leaving 9 bases unmatched. This CDR3 spans 15 amino acids. Per germline, CDR1 MNHEY and CDR2 SVGAGI. Here the CDR3 DNA reads TGTGCCAGCAGTACCAGACAGGGCAGCGACTATGGCTACACCTTC. Encoded protein: CASSTRQGSDYGYTF.

J is TRBJ1-2 and V is TRBV6-5, with D unclear. V was cut by 10 bases and J by 4 bases, with 10 bases left in between. Per germline, CDR1 MNHEY and CDR2 SVGAGI. There are 11 residues in the CDR3. This CDR3 is CATQAGYGYTF. The CDR3 DNA reads TGTGCCACCCAGGCGGGCTATGGCTACACCTTC.